The sequence of this TCR beta chain was determined in a study of Graves' ophthalmopathy and Graves' hyperthyroidism. Amplified material comprised TCR beta CDR3 regions derived from RNA transcripts. First-round RT-PCR employed HTBI primers, with a second-round multiplex PCR after it. TCRdb recomputed calls from the multiplex PCR reads with MiXCR, one row per CDR3 protein. The table records 500,000 to 800,000 distinct CDR3 sequences, roughly 41% of them present only once. Having ophthalmopathy, the donors showed moderate-to-severe activity, CAS ≥3 and NOSPECS ≥4, with disease lasting under 3 months. Other autoimmune disease, uncontrolled infection, pregnancy and lactation led to exclusion. The V and J ends lost 0 bases and 5 bases, in that order; junction bases with no gene match: 11. The CDR3 is made up of 18 amino acids. Germline assignment: CDR1 LGHNT and CDR2 FRNRAP. This clonotype was detected once.

The V call is TRBV12-5, the J call TRBJ1-5; 9 bases are a match to TRBD1. What was sequenced was peripheral blood. This sequence originates from an adult man with Graves' ophthalmopathy. CDR3 amino acids: CASGLVIPDRGVDQPQHF. The DNA for the CDR3 is TGTGCTAGTGGTTTGGTAATTCCGGACAGGGGCGTAGATCAGCCCCAGCATTTT.